The present entry profiles one T cell receptor beta chain with its context. Its target antigen remains unknown. Base qualities are not provided; no much larger clone lies one nucleotide away. The time point tag for this specimen amounts to: newly diagnosed, previously untreated cHL patient sample. Magnetic negative selection with a Miltenyi CD4+ T cell isolation kit was used to purify CD4+ T cells from thawed PBMCs. As a comparison group for the relapsed/refractory trial patients, PBMCs from patients with newly diagnosed, previously untreated classical Hodgkin lymphoma were sequenced. Peripheral blood was collected in 8 mL Vacutainer Cell Preparation Tubes, from which PBMCs were isolated by centrifugation and then cryopreserved. Purified CD4+ and CD8+ fractions were prepared only for cases in which an additional PBMC sample was available. Magnetically labelled cells were depleted on LS columns in a quadroMACS separator, and the flow-through was collected as the purified fraction.

According to the germline V gene, CDR1 reads SGHAT and CDR2 reads FQNNGV. Trimming at the junction amounts to 5 bases on V and 7 bases on J, and the germline ends lie 12 bases apart. Its CDR3 holds 12 amino acids, cysteine through phenylalanine. CDR3 DNA is the only sequence kept; it has 36 bases, read in frame from the first base. The Qiagen DNeasy kit was used to extract genomic DNA both from unsorted PBMCs and from the negatively selected CD4+ and CD8+ fractions. TCR beta CDR3 regions were subjected to amplification by immunoSEQ multiplex PCR with primers that anneal to V and J segments. A synthetic immune receptor repertoire was used to minimize amplification bias, and any residual bias was removed computationally once sequencing was done. Concerning the study's data processing: Repertoire diversity was quantified as the Shannon entropy index using custom Python scripts. Unsorted, CD4+ and CD8+ repertoires were analyzed separately, except for combined analyses in which CD4+ and CD8+ sequences were merged in silico. TCRdb retrieved this table from immuneACCESS and kept in-frame rearrangements only. Not all clones are present; in checked studies, unresolved V genes account for under half, and no reason is known for the remainder. That table gives V, J and clone size, and the DNA gave D and trimming. The sample table contains fewer than 20,000 clones; only one count was recorded for about 92% of them. The ten top clones hold about 0.54% of the sample.

This specimen belongs to a study of PD-1 blockade in classical Hodgkin lymphoma (dated by TCRdb to about 2020). At the level of the whole study: The study used CyTOF and TCR beta sequencing to define a peripheral blood immune signature of response to PD-1 blockade in classical Hodgkin lymphoma.

Findings and caveats that apply to the study as a whole: The study covered only a single clinical trial cohort, and the causes of the repertoire differences, possibly disease activity or prior therapy, were still not defined. Newly diagnosed patients were reported to have lower baseline TCR diversity than healthy donors, and relapsed/refractory patients were reported to have lower baseline TCR diversity still.

The receptor was isolated from a human donor with classical Hodgkin lymphoma. Sequenced input: CD4+ T cells from blood. The rearrangement combines TRBV11-2 with TRBJ2-7; the D match is possibly TRBD1 or TRBD2, with 6 bases aligned in each. The CDR3 amino acid sequence is: CASSAGGREQYF. DNA sequence: TGTGCCAGCAGCGCTGGGGGGCGAGAGCAGTACTTC.